Listed below are T cell receptor beta chains from one sample, sequenced in a study of shared clonotypes between healthy human individuals. Repertoires were generated with immunoSEQ multiplex PCR, while TCRdb's copy carries only in-frame clones and drops some. This sample yields around 2,000,000 clones, of which about 92% are seen a single time; approximately 1.7% belongs to the top ten. The sequenced sample consisted of naive CD8+ T cells from PBMCs. Receptors were obtained from a man younger than 35 in good health. Some clones in this sample may be carry-over from other donors' samples. Both conserved end residues are part of each CDR3. D genes are given only for firm matches. Size values are once, few and many counts, or a class for expanded clones, and some rows have none.

v_gene	j_gene	d_gene	abundance	CDR3aa	CDR3nt
TRBV15	TRBJ2-1	.	.	CATSRDLTPNIPYNEQFF	TGTGCCACCAGCAGAGATCTAACACCTAATATCCCCTACAATGAGCAGTTCTTC
TRBV9	TRBJ2-2	TRBD1	.	CASSLARDSGVRELFF	TGTGCCAGCAGCCTTGCCAGGGACAGTGGGGTCAGGGAGCTGTTTTTT
TRBV6-1	TRBJ1-2	TRBD1	.	CASSLTGQGNYGYTF	TGTGCCAGCTCCCTAACGGGACAGGGGAACTATGGCTACACCTTC
TRBV15	TRBJ1-5	.	.	CATSGQPQHF	TGTGCCACCAGCGGGCAGCCCCAGCATTTT
TRBV15	TRBJ2-1	TRBD1	.	CATSRRQGAYNEQFF	TGTGCCACCAGCCGGCGACAGGGGGCGTACAATGAGCAGTTCTTC
TRBV6-5	TRBJ2-7	TRBD1	.	CASSSRTGKDEQYF	TGTGCCAGCAGTTCCCGGACAGGGAAGGACGAGCAGTACTTC
TRBV27	TRBJ1-1	TRBD1	once	CASSFRDRNTEAFF	TGTGCCAGCAGTTTTCGGGACAGAAACACTGAAGCTTTCTTT
TRBV4-1	TRBJ2-7	.	.	CASSPGTNTYEQYF	TGCGCCAGCAGCCCGGGGACGAATACCTACGAGCAGTACTTC
TRBV2	TRBJ1-1	TRBD1	.	CASRDRGSPEAFF	TGTGCCAGCAGGGACAGGGGGTCCCCTGAAGCTTTCTTT
TRBV7-9	TRBJ1-1	.	.	CASSYSNTEAFF	TGTGCCAGCAGCTACTCGAACACTGAAGCTTTCTTT
TRBV4-1	TRBJ1-1	.	few	CASSHSRDPNTEAFF	TGCGCCAGCAGCCATAGCCGGGATCCGAACACTGAAGCTTTCTTT
TRBV28	TRBJ2-1	TRBD2	.	CASSLWASGFYNEQFF	TGTGCCAGCAGTTTATGGGCTAGCGGTTTCTACAATGAGCAGTTCTTC
TRBV5-4	TRBJ2-7	.	.	CASSLELGSSYEQYF	TGTGCCAGCAGCTTGGAGCTGGGATCCTCCTACGAGCAGTACTTC
TRBV28	TRBJ1-1	.	few	CASSPTIMNTEAFF	TGTGCCAGCAGTCCAACTATAATGAACACTGAAGCTTTCTTT
TRBV6-1	TRBJ1-1	.	few	CASSPVPGGGKAFF	TGTGCCAGCAGCCCAGTGCCAGGTGGAGGGAAAGCTTTCTTT
TRBV9	TRBJ2-3	TRBD2	.	CASSVPRGSGLTDTQYF	TGTGCCAGCAGCGTACCAAGGGGTAGCGGGTTAACAGATACGCAGTATTTT
TRBV5-1	TRBJ2-7	.	.	CASSVNVGGREQYF	TGCGCCAGCAGCGTGAATGTAGGAGGACGCGAGCAGTACTTC
TRBV6-5	TRBJ2-1	TRBD1	.	CASTRGTGPYNEQFF	TGTGCCAGCACTAGAGGGACAGGGCCTTACAATGAGCAGTTCTTC
TRBV14	TRBJ2-1	.	.	CASSQDGTGVWSYNEQFF	TGTGCCAGCAGCCAAGATGGGACGGGCGTTTGGTCCTACAATGAGCAGTTCTTC
TRBV4-2	TRBJ2-4	TRBD2	.	CASSPLAGGLPDIQYF	TGTGCCAGCAGCCCCCTAGCGGGAGGCCTCCCGGACATTCAGTACTTC
TRBV5-6	TRBJ1-5	.	.	CASNIGGSNQPQHF	TGTGCCAGCAATATAGGGGGTAGCAATCAGCCCCAGCATTTT
TRBV28	TRBJ1-5	TRBD1	.	CASSPGQGGYQPQHF	TGTGCCAGCAGCCCCGGACAGGGAGGGTATCAGCCCCAGCATTTT
TRBV4-2	TRBJ2-7	TRBD1	.	CASSQSPGTGDRSYEQYF	TGTGCCAGCAGCCAAAGTCCCGGGACAGGGGACCGATCCTACGAGCAGTACTTC
TRBV27	TRBJ1-1	TRBD1	once	CASNPGGASTEAFF	TGTGCCAGCAACCCAGGGGGCGCAAGCACTGAAGCTTTCTTT
TRBV7-9	TRBJ1-3	.	.	CASSSGASGNTIYF	TGTGCCAGCAGCTCGGGGGCCTCTGGAAACACCATATATTTT
TRBV2	TRBJ2-1	.	.	CASRGGPYNEQFF	TGTGCCAGCAGGGGGGGGCCCTACAATGAGCAGTTCTTC
TRBV5-6	TRBJ1-5	TRBD1	.	CASKQRGTGENQPQHF	TGTGCCAGCAAACAGAGGGGGACAGGAGAGAATCAGCCCCAGCATTTT